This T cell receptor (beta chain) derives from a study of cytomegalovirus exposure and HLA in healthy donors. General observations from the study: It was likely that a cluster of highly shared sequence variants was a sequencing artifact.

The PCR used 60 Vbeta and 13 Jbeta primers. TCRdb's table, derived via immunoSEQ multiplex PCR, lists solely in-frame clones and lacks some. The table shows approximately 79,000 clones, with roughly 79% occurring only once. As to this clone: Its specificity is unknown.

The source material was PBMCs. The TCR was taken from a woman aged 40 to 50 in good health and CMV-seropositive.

CDR3 sequence reads: CASSQVAGNSYEQYF. Written as DNA, the CDR3 is TGTGCCAGCAGCCAAGTCGCCGGGAACTCCTACGAGCAGTACTTC. This chain joins TRBV4-2 and TRBJ2-7, with D perhaps TRBD2 (5 bases). Germline CDR1 is LGHNA and CDR2 is YNFKEQ. The CDR3 has 15 amino acids. V was cut by 1 base and J by 0 bases, with 10 bases left in between.